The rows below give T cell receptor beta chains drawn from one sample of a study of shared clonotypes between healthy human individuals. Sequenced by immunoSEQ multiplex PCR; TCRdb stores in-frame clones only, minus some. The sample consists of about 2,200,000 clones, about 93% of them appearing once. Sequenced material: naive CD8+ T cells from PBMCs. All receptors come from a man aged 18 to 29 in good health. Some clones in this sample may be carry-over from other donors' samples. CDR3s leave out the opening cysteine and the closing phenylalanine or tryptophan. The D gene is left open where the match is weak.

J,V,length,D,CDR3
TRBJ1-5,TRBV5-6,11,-,ASSPRVGQPQH
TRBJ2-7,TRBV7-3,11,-,ASSRDPGGEQY
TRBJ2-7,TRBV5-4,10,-,ASSSDSYEQY
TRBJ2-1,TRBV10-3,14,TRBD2,AISESGSGAYNEQF
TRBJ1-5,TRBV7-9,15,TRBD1,ASSGGMTGSGNQPQH
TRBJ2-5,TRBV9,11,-,ASSVDDQETQY
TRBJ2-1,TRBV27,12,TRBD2,ASTVLAGEPEQF
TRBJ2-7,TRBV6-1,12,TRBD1,ASNLDRALGEQY
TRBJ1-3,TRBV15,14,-,ATSRDPADSGNTIY
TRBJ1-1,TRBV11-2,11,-,ASSSRVGPEAF
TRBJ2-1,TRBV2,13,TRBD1,ASSETGGILNEQF
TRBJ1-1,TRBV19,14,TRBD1,ASSIGTGLLNTEAF
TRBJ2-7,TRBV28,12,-,ASSPPSLLYEQY
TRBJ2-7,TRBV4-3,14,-,ASSQDGSLARLEQY
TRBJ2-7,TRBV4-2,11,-,ASSLWIRYEQY
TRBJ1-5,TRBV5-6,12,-,ASSYQGINQPQH
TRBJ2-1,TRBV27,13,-,ASKFGTSQGNEQF
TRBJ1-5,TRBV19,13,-,ASSILSPSNQPQH
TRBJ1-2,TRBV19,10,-,ASSIGGDGYT
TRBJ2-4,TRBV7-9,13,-,ASSLFGGPEGIQY
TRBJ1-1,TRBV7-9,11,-,ASSPPSYTEAF
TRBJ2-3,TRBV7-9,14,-,ASSPIQQVLQDTQY
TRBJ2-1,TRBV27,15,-,ASSLSIGGAKDNEQF
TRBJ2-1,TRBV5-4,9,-,ASSLDNEQF
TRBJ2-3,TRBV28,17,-,ASSWGPGGALDSTDTQY
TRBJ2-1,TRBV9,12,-,ASSRGGTLNEQF
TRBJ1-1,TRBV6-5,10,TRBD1,ASSETGLEAF
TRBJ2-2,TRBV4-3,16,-,ASSHSIVESGDTGELF
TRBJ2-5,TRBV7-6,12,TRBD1,ASSSGDSQETQY
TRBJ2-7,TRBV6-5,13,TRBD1,ASSGRQGGAYEQY
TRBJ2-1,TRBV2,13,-,ASSERDRFYNEQF
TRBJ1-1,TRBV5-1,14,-,ASSDLRQAQNTEAF
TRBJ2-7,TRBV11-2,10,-,ASSFNKYEQY
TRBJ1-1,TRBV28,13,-,ASSLSWSRGTEAF
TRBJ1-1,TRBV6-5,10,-,ASSYSEGEAF
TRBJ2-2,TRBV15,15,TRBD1,ATSGGWGQVNTGELF
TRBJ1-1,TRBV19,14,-,ASSTRWTDMNTEAF
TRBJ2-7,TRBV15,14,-,ATSREGQGDSYEQY
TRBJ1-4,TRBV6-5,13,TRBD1,ASSPWTGSNEKLF